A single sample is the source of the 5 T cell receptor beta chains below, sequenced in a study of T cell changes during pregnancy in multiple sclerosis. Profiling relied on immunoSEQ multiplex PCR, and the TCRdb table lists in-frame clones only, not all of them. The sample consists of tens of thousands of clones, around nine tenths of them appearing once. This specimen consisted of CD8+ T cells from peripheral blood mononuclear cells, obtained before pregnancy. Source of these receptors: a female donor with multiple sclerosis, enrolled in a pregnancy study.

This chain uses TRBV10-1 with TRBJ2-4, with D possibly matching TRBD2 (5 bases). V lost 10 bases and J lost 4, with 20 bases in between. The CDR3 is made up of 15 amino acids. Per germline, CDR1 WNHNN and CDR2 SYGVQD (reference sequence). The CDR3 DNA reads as TGCGCCACCACAGCAGACTATCTAAGGAAAAACATTCAGTACTTC. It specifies CATTADYLRKNIQYF.

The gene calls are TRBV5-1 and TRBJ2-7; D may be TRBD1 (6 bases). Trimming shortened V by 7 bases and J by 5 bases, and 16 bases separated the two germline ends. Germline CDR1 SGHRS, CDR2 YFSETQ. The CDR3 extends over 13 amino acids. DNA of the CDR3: TGCGCCAGCTCGGACAGCCCTCCTAACGAGCAGTACTTC. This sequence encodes CASSDSPPNEQYF. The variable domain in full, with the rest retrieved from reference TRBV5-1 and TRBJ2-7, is KAGVTQTPRYLIKTRGQQVTLSCSPISGHRSVSWYQQTPGQGLQFLFEYFSETQRNKGNFPGRFSGRQFSNSRSEMNVSTLELGDSALYLCASSDSPPNEQYFGPGTRLTVT.

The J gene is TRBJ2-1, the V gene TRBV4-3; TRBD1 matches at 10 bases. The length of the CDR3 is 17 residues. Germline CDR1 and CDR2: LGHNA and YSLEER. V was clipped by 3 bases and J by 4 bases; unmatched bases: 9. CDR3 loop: CASSQGLTGGAYNEQFF. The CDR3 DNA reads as TGCGCCAGCAGCCAGGGGCTGACAGGGGGCGCTTACAATGAGCAGTTCTTC.

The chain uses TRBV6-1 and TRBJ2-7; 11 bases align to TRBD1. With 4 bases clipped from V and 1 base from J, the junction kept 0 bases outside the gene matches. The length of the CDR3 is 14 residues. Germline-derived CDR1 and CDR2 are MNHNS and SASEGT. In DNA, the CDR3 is TGTGCCAGCAGTGGGGACAGGGGGTCCTACGAGCAGTACTTC. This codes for CASSGDRGSYEQYF.

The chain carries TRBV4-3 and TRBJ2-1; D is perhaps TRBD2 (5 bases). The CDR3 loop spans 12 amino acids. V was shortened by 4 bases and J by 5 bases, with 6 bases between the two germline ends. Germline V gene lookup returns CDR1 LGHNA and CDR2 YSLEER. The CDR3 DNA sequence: TGCGCCAGCAGCCCCGGGGACAATGAGCAGTTCTTC. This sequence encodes CASSPGDNEQFF.